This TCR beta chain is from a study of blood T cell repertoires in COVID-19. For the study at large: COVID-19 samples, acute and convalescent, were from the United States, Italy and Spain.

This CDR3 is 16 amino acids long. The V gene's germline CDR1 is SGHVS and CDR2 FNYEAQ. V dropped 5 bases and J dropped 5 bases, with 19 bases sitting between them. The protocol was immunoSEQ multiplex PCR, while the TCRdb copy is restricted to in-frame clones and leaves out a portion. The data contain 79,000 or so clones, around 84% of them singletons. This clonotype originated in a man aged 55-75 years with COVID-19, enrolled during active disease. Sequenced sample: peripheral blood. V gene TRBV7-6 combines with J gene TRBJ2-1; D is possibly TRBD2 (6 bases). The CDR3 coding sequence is TGTGCCAGCAGCCTAAGGGACTCAACCACTGACAATGAGCAGTTCTTC. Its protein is CASSLRDSTTDNEQFF. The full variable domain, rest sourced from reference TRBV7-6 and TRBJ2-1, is GAGVSQSPRYKVTKRGQDVALRCDPISGHVSLYWYRQALGQGPEFLTYFNYEAQQDKSGLPNDRFSAERPEGSISTLTIQRTEQRDSAMYRCASSLRDSTTDNEQFFGPGTRLTVL.